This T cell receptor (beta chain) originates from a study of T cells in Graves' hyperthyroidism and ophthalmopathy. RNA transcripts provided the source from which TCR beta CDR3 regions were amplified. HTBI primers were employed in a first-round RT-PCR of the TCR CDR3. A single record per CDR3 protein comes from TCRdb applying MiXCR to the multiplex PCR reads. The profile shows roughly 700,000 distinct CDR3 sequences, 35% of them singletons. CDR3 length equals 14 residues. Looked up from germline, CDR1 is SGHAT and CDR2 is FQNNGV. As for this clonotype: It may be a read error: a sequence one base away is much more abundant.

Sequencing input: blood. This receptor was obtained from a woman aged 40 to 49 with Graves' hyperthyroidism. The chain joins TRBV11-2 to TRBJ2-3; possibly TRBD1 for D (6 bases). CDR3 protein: CASSFYRETGTQYF. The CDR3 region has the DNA TGTGCCAGCAGCTTCTACAGGGAGACAGGTACGCAGTATTTT.